The 18 T cell receptor beta chains below all came from one sample that was sequenced in a study of molecular identifiers for immune sequencing clone quantification. TCRdb re-called the PCR reads through MiXCR, storing one row per CDR3 protein. The data contain a few hundred thousand distinct CDR3 sequences, over 20% of them singletons. The sample consisted of naive CD8+ T cells from blood, with Jurkat cell RNA spiked in. Subset meaning: FACS-sorted CD8+CD4-CCR7+CD45RA+ naive T cells. Every receptor here comes from a human donor in good health. Some libraries in this study had Jurkat cell RNA spiked in.

This clonotype has just a few counts. This chain links TRBV9 with TRBJ1-1, with D possibly matching TRBD1 (6 bases). The germline gives CDR1 SGDLS, CDR2 YYNGEE. V was clipped by 4 bases and J by 3 bases, with 22 bases between them. This CDR3 comprises 17 residues. CDR3 loop: CASSPLGAQGSYTEAFF. The DNA for the CDR3 is TGTGCCAGCAGCCCCTTAGGAGCTCAGGGGTCCTACACTGAAGCTTTCTTT.

This clonotype was counted only a few times. The J gene is TRBJ2-2, the V gene TRBV2, with a weak D call TRBD2 (5 bases). V was clipped by 1 base and J by 0 bases, with 9 bases between them. Germline V gene sequence: CDR1 SNHLY, CDR2 FYNNEI. This CDR3 is 16 amino acids long. This CDR3 is CASSEGRAPNTGELFF. The CDR3 nucleotides read TGTGCCAGCAGTGAAGGGCGGGCTCCGAACACCGGGGAGCTGTTTTTT.

A word on this clonotype: A read error may be the cause here, since a much bigger clone is one base away. V usage is TRBV7-2 and J usage is TRBJ2-7, with 7 bases aligning to TRBD2. The CDR3 is 15 amino acids. V lost 5 bases, J lost 3 bases, and 10 bases stayed unmatched. The V gene's germline CDR1 is SGHTA and CDR2 FQGNSA. The CDR3 spells CASSPGREMSYEQYF. In nucleotides, the CDR3 is TGTGCCAGCAGCCCAGGGCGGGAGATGAGCTACGAGCAGTACTTC.

J is TRBJ2-5 and V is TRBV6-5, with 8 nucleotides matching TRBD1. J lost 5 bases, V lost 2 bases, and 4 bases had no gene match. Germline CDR1 reads MNHEY; CDR2 reads SVGAGI. CDR3 length: 14 residues. This CDR3 reads CASSYLQGGETQYF. CDR3 DNA sequence: TGTGCCAGCAGTTACCTACAGGGGGGCGAGACCCAGTACTTC.

This clonotype was observed at least ten times. The chain carries TRBV29-1 and TRBJ2-3; D not certain. V was shortened by 5 bases and J by 10 bases, with 22 bases between the two germline ends. Germline-derived CDR1 and CDR2 are SQVTM and ANQGSEA. CDR3 length: 14 residues. The CDR3 DNA follows: TGCAGCGTTCGTGGCGGAACGAAGATTGGCTCGCAGTATTTT. Translated, it gives CSVRGGTKIGSQYF.

The V call is TRBV11-1, the J call TRBJ2-1; tentatively, D is TRBD2 (5 bases). The CDR3 is made up of 15 amino acids. The V gene lost 3 bases and the J gene lost 3 bases, with 12 bases spanning the gap. CDR1 is SGHAT and CDR2 is FQDESV in the germline V gene (reference sequence). CDR3 sequence reads: CASSFVRSGYNEQFF. The CDR3 coding sequence is TGTGCCAGCAGCTTTGTCCGGAGCGGCTACAATGAGCAGTTCTTC.

Remarks on this clonotype: Compared with germline, one end of the junction differs, possibly owing to a read error. DNA for the CDR3: TGCAGTGCCAGAGAACAGGGGAACCACGAGCAGTACTTC. It specifies CSAREQGNHEQYF. V is TRBV20-1 and J is TRBJ2-7, with 7 positions matching TRBD1. This CDR3 spans 13 amino acids. Germline values: CDR1 DFQATT, CDR2 SNEGSKA (reference sequence).

In this sample, this clonotype turned up many times. A junction boundary mismatches the germline segment, possibly from a read error. The genes are TRBV5-1 and TRBJ2-3; TRBD2 agrees at 12 bases. The CDR3 is made up of 15 amino acids. Germline assignment: CDR1 SGHRS and CDR2 YFSETQ. The CDR3 sequence is CASSSGTSGSDTQYF. The CDR3 DNA is TGTGCCAGCAGCTCTGGGACTAGCGGGTCAGATACGCAGTATTTT.

A word on this clonotype: Relative to the germline gene, one junction end is altered; a read error may explain this. The chain combines TRBV4-1 with TRBJ1-1; no clear D. The germline CDR1 and CDR2 sequences are MGHRA and YSYEKL. This CDR3 has 14 amino acids. This CDR3 is CVSSLYSGNTEAFF. The CDR3 DNA reads as TGCGTCAGCAGCCTATACAGCGGGAACACTGAAGCTTTCTTT.

V usage is TRBV28 and J usage is TRBJ2-2; tentatively, D is TRBD1 (5 bases). Deletions cut 7 bases from V and 5 bases from J, with 17 bases between. CDR1 is MDHEN and CDR2 is SYDVKM in the germline V gene. The length of the CDR3 is 15 residues. The CDR3 here is CASTVPGRRTGELFF. DNA for the CDR3: TGTGCCAGCACCGTCCCAGGGCGCCGGACCGGGGAGCTGTTTTTT. Together with reference TRBV28 and TRBJ2-2, the CDR3 gives the full variable domain: DVKVTQSSRYLVKRTGEKVFLECVQDMDHENMFWYRQDPGLGLRLIYFSYDVKMKEKGDIPEGYSVSREKKERFSLILESASTNQTSMYLCASTVPGRRTGELFFGEGSRLTVL.

Many counts were recorded for this clonotype. The genes are TRBV2 and TRBJ1-5; D is perhaps TRBD1 (6 bases). This CDR3 has 15 residues. CDR1 and CDR2 (germline): SNHLY, FYNNEI. The V end was cut by 11 bases, the J end by 6 bases, with 23 bases between. The CDR3 DNA reads TGTGCCTGCTCATCTCCGTCAGGGGACCTTCAGCCCCAGCATTTT. It translates to CACSSPSGDLQPQHF.

In the case of this clonotype: This could be a read error, since a much larger clone is one nucleotide away. The chain carries TRBV7-8 and TRBJ1-3; D remains ambiguous. CDR3 length equals 17 residues. The V gene's germline CDR1 is SGHVS and CDR2 FQNEAQ. DNA of the CDR3: TGTGCCAGCAGCTTAGTAGGTGGTACGGGTTCTGGAAACACCATATGTTTT. Translation gives CASSLVGGTGSGNTICF.

Turning to this clonotype: A read error may explain this, as a much larger clone is one base away. This chain connects TRBV7-3 to TRBJ2-1, with 10 bases aligning to TRBD2. After removal of 6 bases from V and 7 bases from J, the junction contained 9 bases not matched to a gene. This CDR3 is 15 amino acids long. Per germline, CDR1 SGHTA and CDR2 FQGTGA. The CDR3 spells CASRITSGASNEQFF. CDR3 nucleotides: TGTGCCAGCAGAATCACTAGCGGGGCCTCTAATGAGCAGTTCTTC.

Note on this clonotype: An end of the junction differs from the germline gene, which may be a read error. This chain connects TRBV12-3 or TRBV12-4 to TRBJ2-1; D uncertain. The CDR3 spans 14 residues. CDR3 sequence reads: CAGSSEYFYNEQFF. Written as DNA, the CDR3 is TGTGCCGGCAGTTCAGAGTACTTCTACAATGAGCAGTTCTTC.

This clonotype showed up many times. The rearrangement links TRBV7-3 to TRBJ2-3; no definite D call. Germline lookup yields CDR1 SGHTA and CDR2 FQGTGA. This CDR3 has 14 residues. The V end lost 3 bases, the J end lost 2 bases, and 9 bases lay between the germline ends. CDR3 in DNA: TGTGCCAGCAGCTTGGACCCTTTCACAGATACGCAGTATTTT. It translates to CASSLDPFTDTQYF.

In this sample, this clonotype turned up a few times. A much larger clone lies a single base off, so this may be a read error. The chain is built from TRBV6-2 or TRBV6-3 and TRBJ1-1; tentatively, D is TRBD1 (5 bases). The V gene's germline CDR1 is MNHEY and CDR2 SVGEGT. This CDR3 is 14 amino acids long. The CDR3 DNA reads as TGTGCCAGCAGTTACGACCCTTTGGACACTAAAGCTTTCTTT. It translates to CASSYDPLDTKAFF.

This clonotype has only a few counts. The chain joins TRBV4-1 to TRBJ2-1; 7 positions match TRBD1. V dropped 1 base and J dropped 0; count of bases not matched to a gene: 0. CDR3 length: 15 residues. CDR1 and CDR2 (germline): MGHRA, YSYEKL. The CDR3 loop is CASSQGDSSYNEQFF. The CDR3 DNA reads TGCGCCAGCAGCCAAGGGGACAGCTCCTACAATGAGCAGTTCTTC.

The chain has TRBV19 and TRBJ2-1; D gene unclear. This CDR3 spans 13 amino acids. V was shortened by 2 bases and J by 4 bases, with 6 bases between the two germline ends. In germline, CDR1 is LNHDA, CDR2 SQIVND (reference sequence). In nucleotides, the CDR3 is TGTGCCAGTAGTATAAGCCCATACAATGAGCAGTTCTTC. This sequence encodes CASSISPYNEQFF.